The T cell receptor beta chain described here comes from a study of shared T cell receptors in the human thymus. The CDR3 length is 14 residues. Germline-derived CDR1 and CDR2 are GTSNPN and SVGIG (reference sequence). V was trimmed by 0 bases and J by 0 bases, leaving 6 bases between them. Produced via immunoSEQ multiplex PCR; TCRdb's table is partial and in-frame only. The sample has around 730,000 clones; 80% to 90% are singletons. This sample was also put to use in a study of human thymus T cells. From that second work: Among the donors, all were healthy Finnish infants having corrective surgery for congenital heart defects. What related research reported was that thymic repertoires overlapped highly among unrelated individuals.

The genes are TRBV30 and TRBJ1-3; D unclear. The specimen was thymocytes. The receptor's source is a girl under two years old with a congenital heart defect. CDR3 sequence: CAWSVRSSGNTIYF. The CDR3 DNA reads TGTGCCTGGAGTGTACGCAGCTCTGGAAACACCATATATTTT.